The 9 T cell receptor beta chains listed next were all sequenced from one sample in a study of Graves' ophthalmopathy and Graves' hyperthyroidism. The study amplified TCR beta CDR3 regions using RNA transcripts. RT-PCR in the first round used HTBI primers; a second-round multiplex PCR followed. One entry per CDR3 protein results from TCRdb running MiXCR on the multiplex PCR reads. This sample has some 400,000 distinct CDR3 sequences, with about a sixth found just once. Input material: peripheral blood. These receptors were collected from a woman aged 18-29 years with Graves' ophthalmopathy.

This clonotype has at least ten counts. The chain carries TRBV7-8 and TRBJ1-6; perhaps TRBD1 as D (5 bases). The CDR3 contains 16 residues. Trimming took 4 bases from V and 5 from J, leaving 15 bases between them. Germline CDR1 reads SGHVS; CDR2 reads FQNEAQ. The CDR3 loop is CASSSLARVDNSPLHF. CDR3 nucleotide sequence: TGTGCCAGCAGCTCCTTAGCCAGGGTGGATAATTCACCCCTCCACTTT.

This clonotype was seen only once. The CDR3 nucleotides read TGTGCCAGCAGTGCATTAGGGACAGGCCTCAATCAGCCCCAGCATTTT. Translating it yields CASSALGTGLNQPQHF. V usage is TRBV12-3 or TRBV12-4 and J usage is TRBJ1-5, with 8 bases lining up with TRBD1. The CDR3 totals 16 residues. V dropped 5 bases and J dropped 3; count of bases not matched to a gene: 9.

This clonotype has more than one count but fewer than ten. The chain is built from TRBV12-3 or TRBV12-4 and TRBJ2-5; TRBD2 aligns across 15 bases. The junction had 11 bases not matched to a gene; V was cut back by 5 bases and J by 4 bases. CDR3 length equals 18 residues. CDR3: CASSGTSGRMPQGETQYF. In DNA form, the CDR3 reads TGTGCCAGCAGTGGGACTAGCGGGAGGATGCCCCAGGGAGAGACCCAGTACTTC.

In its sample, this clonotype was seen many times. CDR3 region: CASSFDRGGNSPLHF. The CDR3 DNA sequence: TGTGCCAGCAGTTTTGACAGGGGAGGTAATTCACCCCTCCACTTT. The chain links TRBV6-5 to TRBJ1-6; 8 bases align to TRBD1. The CDR3 contains 15 residues. V shed 4 bases, J shed 6 bases, and the junction held 5 bases outside the gene matches. The germline gives CDR1 MNHEY, CDR2 SVGAGI.

There are many counts of this clonotype. The chain has TRBV15 and TRBJ1-5; no clear D gene. This CDR3 is 15 amino acids long. Germline-derived CDR1 and CDR2 are LNHNV and YYDKDF (reference sequence). V dropped 1 base and J dropped 8 bases, with 15 bases sitting between them. The CDR3 sequence is CATSRGSQEMEPQHF. CDR3 sequence (DNA): TGTGCCACCAGCAGAGGAAGCCAGGAAATGGAGCCCCAGCATTTT.

This clonotype showed up many times. The rearrangement joins TRBV30 to TRBJ1-2; no reliable D call. CDR1 and CDR2 from the germline V gene are GTSNPN and SVGIG (reference sequence). This CDR3 spans 11 amino acids. V was trimmed by 2 bases and J by 4 bases, leaving 5 bases between them. As DNA, the CDR3 is TGTGCCTGGAGTAACAGCTATGGCTACACCTTC. Encoded protein: CAWSNSYGYTF. Filled out from reference TRBV30 and TRBJ1-2, the complete variable domain reads SQTIHQWPATLVQPVGSPLSLECTVEGTSNPNLYWYRQAAGRGLQLLFYSVGIGQISSEVPQNLSASRPQDRQFILSSKKLLLSDSGFYLCAWSNSYGYTFGSGTRLTVV.

Ten or more counts support this clonotype. CDR3 in DNA: TGTGCCAGCAGTTACTACGCGGGACCACCTAGGGGCGCGGCTGGCTACACCTTC. It specifies CASSYYAGPPRGAAGYTF. V and J are TRBV6-2 or TRBV6-3 and TRBJ1-2; D may be TRBD1 (5 bases). Trimming removed 1 base from V and 7 bases from J, with 25 bases in between. This CDR3 spans 18 amino acids. Germline lookup yields CDR1 MNHEY and CDR2 SVGEGT.

This clonotype was observed many times. The chain joins TRBV11-2 to TRBJ2-5, with unresolved D. This CDR3 is built from 14 residues. Germline V gene sequence: CDR1 SGHAT, CDR2 FQNNGV. V was clipped by 2 bases and J by 0 bases, with 7 bases between them. The CDR3 DNA sequence: TGTGCCAGCAGCTTAATGGTAAACCAAGAGACCCAGTACTTC. It translates to CASSLMVNQETQYF. The variable domain in full, with the rest retrieved from reference TRBV11-2 and TRBJ2-5, is EAGVAQSPRYKIIEKRQSVAFWCNPISGHATLYWYQQILGQGPKLLIQFQNNGVVDDSQLPKDRFSAERLKGVDSTLKIQPAKLEDSAVYLCASSLMVNQETQYFGPGTRLLVL.

The CDR3 protein is CASSLKAETQYF. CDR3 nucleotides: TGTGCCAGCAGCTTAAAGGCAGAGACCCAGTACTTC. The chain carries TRBV11-2 and TRBJ2-5; D is unclear. Germline loops: CDR1 SGHAT, CDR2 FQNNGV. The CDR3 is 12 amino acids. The V gene lost 2 bases and the J gene lost 4 bases, with 5 bases spanning the gap.